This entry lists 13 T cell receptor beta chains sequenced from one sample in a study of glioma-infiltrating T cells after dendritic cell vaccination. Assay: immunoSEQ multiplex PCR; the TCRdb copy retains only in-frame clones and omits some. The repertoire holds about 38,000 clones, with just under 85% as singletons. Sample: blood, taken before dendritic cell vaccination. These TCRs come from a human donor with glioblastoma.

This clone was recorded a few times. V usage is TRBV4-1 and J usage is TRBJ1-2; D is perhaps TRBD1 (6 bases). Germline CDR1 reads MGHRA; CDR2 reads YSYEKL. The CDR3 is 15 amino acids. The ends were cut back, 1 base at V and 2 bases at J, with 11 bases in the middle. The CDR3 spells CASSQVGRGNYGYTF. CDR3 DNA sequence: TGCGCCAGCAGCCAAGTAGGCAGGGGCAACTATGGCTACACCTTC.

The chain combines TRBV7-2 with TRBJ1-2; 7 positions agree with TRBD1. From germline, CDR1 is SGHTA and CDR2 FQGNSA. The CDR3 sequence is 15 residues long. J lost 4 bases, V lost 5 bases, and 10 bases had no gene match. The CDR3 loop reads CASSPASQGFYGYTF. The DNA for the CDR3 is TGTGCCAGCAGCCCTGCTTCACAGGGGTTCTATGGCTACACCTTC.

CDR3: CASSLSPTGEGYTF. The CDR3 nucleotides read TGTGCCAGCAGTTTATCTCCGACAGGGGAAGGCTACACCTTC. The chain combines TRBV27 with TRBJ1-2; TRBD1 matches 8 bases. The J segment lost 8 bases and the V segment lost 0 bases, leaving 5 bases of the junction unmatched. CDR1 is MNHEY, CDR2 SMNVEV, per germline (reference sequence). The length of the CDR3 is 14 residues.

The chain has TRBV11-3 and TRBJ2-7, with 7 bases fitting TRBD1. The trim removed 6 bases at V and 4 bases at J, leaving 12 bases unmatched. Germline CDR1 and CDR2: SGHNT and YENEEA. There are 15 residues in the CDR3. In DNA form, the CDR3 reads TGTGCCAGCAGGCCTCAGACAGGGCAGATTTACGAGCAGTACTTC. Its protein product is CASRPQTGQIYEQYF. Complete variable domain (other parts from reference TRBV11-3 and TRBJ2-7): EAGVVQSPRYKIIEKKQPVAFWCNPISGHNTLYWYLQNLGQGPELLIRYENEEAVDDSQLPKDRFSAERLKGVDSTLKIQPAELGDSAVYLCASRPQTGQIYEQYFGPGTRLTVT.

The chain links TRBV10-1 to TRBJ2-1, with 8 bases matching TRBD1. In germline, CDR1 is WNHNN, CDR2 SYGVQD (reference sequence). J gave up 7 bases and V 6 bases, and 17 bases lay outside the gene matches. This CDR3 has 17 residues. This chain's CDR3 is CASSGGTRDRLRNEQFF. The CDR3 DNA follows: TGCGCCAGCAGCGGAGGCACCCGGGACAGGTTAAGGAATGAGCAGTTCTTC.

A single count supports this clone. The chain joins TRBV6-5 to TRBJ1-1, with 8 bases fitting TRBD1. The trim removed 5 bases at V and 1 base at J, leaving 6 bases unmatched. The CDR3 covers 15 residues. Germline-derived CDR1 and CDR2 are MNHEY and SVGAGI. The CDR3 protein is CASSQQGTGNTEAFF. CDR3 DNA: TGTGCCAGCAGTCAGCAAGGGACAGGGAACACTGAAGCTTTCTTT.

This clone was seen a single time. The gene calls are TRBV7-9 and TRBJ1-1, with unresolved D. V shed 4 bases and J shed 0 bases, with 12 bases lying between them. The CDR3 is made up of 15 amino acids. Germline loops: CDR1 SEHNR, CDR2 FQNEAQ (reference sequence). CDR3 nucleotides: TGTGCCAGCAGCTCGAACGTGGGCTTGAACACTGAAGCTTTCTTT. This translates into CASSSNVGLNTEAFF.

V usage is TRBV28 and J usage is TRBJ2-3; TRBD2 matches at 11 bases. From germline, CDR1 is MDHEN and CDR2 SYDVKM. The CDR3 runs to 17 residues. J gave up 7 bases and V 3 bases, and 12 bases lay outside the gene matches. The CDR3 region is CASSFRILSGGDYTQYF. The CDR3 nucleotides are TGTGCCAGCAGTTTTCGAATTCTTAGCGGGGGGGACTATACGCAGTATTTT.

DNA for the CDR3: TGTGCCAGCATCTCCTGCGGGGTGTGTTTCAGTACAATGGATACGCAGTATTTT. Translation gives CASISCGVCFSTMDTQYF. The rearrangement links TRBV25-1 to TRBJ2-3; a possible D gene is TRBD2 (6 bases). CDR3 length equals 18 residues. Germline V lookup: CDR1 MGHDK, CDR2 SYGVNS. V dropped 7 bases and J dropped 6 bases, with 29 bases sitting between them.

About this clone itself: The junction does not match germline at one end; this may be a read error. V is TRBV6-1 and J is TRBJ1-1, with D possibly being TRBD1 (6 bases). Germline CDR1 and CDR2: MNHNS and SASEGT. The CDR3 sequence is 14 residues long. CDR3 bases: TGTGCCAGCAGTGAGTGGGGGGGACATCTGTTAGTGGGCTTT. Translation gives CASSEWGGHLLVGF.

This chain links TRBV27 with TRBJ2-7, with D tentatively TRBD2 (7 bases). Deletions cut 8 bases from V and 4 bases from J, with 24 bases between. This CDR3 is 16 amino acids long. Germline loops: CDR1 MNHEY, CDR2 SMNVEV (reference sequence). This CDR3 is CASSLSQGTIMYEQYF. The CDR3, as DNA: TGTGCCAGCTCCCTCTCCCAGGGGACTATAATGTACGAGCAGTACTTC.

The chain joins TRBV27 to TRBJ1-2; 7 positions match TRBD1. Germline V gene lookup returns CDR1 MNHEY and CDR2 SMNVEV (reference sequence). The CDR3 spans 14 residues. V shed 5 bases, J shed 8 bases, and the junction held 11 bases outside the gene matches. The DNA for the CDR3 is TGTGCCAGCAGTCCCCGCCTACAGGGGCACGGCTACACCTTC. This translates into CASSPRLQGHGYTF.

CDR3 DNA: TGTGCCAGCAGCCAAGGGACTAGCGGGGTTAGCACAGATACGCAGTATTTT. This gives the protein CASSQGTSGVSTDTQYF. This chain uses TRBV4-2 with TRBJ2-3, with 12 bases identical to TRBD2. There are 17 residues in the CDR3. The V gene's germline CDR1 is LGHNA and CDR2 YNFKEQ. Losses at the gene ends were 1 base for V and 0 bases for J; bases not matched to a gene: 2.